The present TCR beta chain was sequenced within a study of T cells after yellow fever vaccination. This clonotype was counted many times. After removal of 3 bases from V and 2 bases from J, the junction contained 5 bases not matched to a gene. The CDR3 covers 16 residues. Germline CDR1 KGHSH, CDR2 LQKENI. TCRdb recomputed calls from the 5' RACE reads with MiXCR, one row per CDR3 protein. This repertoire shows 170,000 or so distinct CDR3 sequences, approximately 6.2% found once; its top ten account for nearly 3%. The source was CD4+ T cells sorted from PBMCs, collected on the day of the first yellow fever vaccination. This TCR was sampled from a man between 18 and 35 years old who received the YFV17D yellow fever vaccine. The chain links TRBV18 to TRBJ1-2; 11 bases align to TRBD1. DNA of the CDR3: TGTGCCAGCTCACCGGAGGGACAGGGGGGGAACTATGGCTACACCTTC. This sequence encodes CASSPEGQGGNYGYTF.